A selection of T cell receptor beta chains follows, all from one sample in a study of cytomegalovirus exposure and HLA in healthy donors. Profiled with immunoSEQ multiplex PCR; TCRdb holds only in-frame clones, not every one. Here the sample table reports about 210,000 clones. The specimen was PBMCs. These receptors were obtained from a woman aged 25 to 45 in good health and CMV-seropositive. Both conserved end residues are part of each CDR3. The D gene is left open where the match is weak.

TRBD1	TRBJ2-3	TRBV6-1	14	CASSSFRGPDTQYF	TGTGCCAGCAGTTCATTCAGGGGGCCAGATACGCAGTATTTT
.	TRBJ2-7	TRBV2	13	CASSLRDSYEQYF	TGTGCCAGCAGCCTCAGGGACTCCTACGAGCAGTACTTC
TRBD2	TRBJ2-1	TRBV5-1	15	CASSLGRGAYNEQFF	TGCGCCAGCAGCTTAGGGCGGGGGGCATACAATGAGCAGTTCTTC
TRBD2	TRBJ2-7	TRBV5-5	17	CASSLLTSGTSSYEQYF	TGTGCCAGCAGCTTGCTGACTAGCGGAACTAGCTCCTACGAGCAGTACTTC
TRBD1	TRBJ2-5	TRBV6-5	16	CASSYWAGGGKETQYF	TGTGCCAGCAGTTACTGGGCAGGGGGCGGTAAGGAGACCCAGTACTTC
TRBD1	TRBJ1-1	TRBV30	15	CAWSELTGTGYGAFF	TGTGCCTGGAGTGAACTGACCGGGACAGGGTACGGAGCTTTCTTT
.	TRBJ1-2	TRBV6-6	16	CASREHAGSPRYGYTF	TGTGCCAGCAGGGAACATGCCGGGTCCCCAAGGTATGGCTACACCTTC
.	TRBJ2-3	TRBV19	16	CASSISALPPFDTQYF	TGTGCCAGTAGTATATCCGCGCTCCCTCCTTTTGATACGCAGTATTTT
.	TRBJ2-7	TRBV27	13	CASRRTGSYEQYF	TGTGCCAGCAGGCGAACAGGGAGTTACGAGCAGTACTTC
.	TRBJ1-2	TRBV5-8	13	CASSLEGIGGYTF	TGTGCCAGCAGCTTGGAGGGGATTGGGGGCTACACCTTC
.	TRBJ2-2	TRBV11-2	14	CASRFVGAAGELFF	TGTGCCAGCAGATTCGTAGGGGCCGCCGGGGAGCTGTTTTTT
TRBD2	TRBJ2-1	TRBV7-2	16	CASSPLGGRGMVEQFF	TGTGCCAGCAGCCCCTTGGGAGGGCGGGGTATGGTTGAGCAGTTCTTC
TRBD1	TRBJ2-7	TRBV6-1	15	CASSERTGSIGEQYF	TGTGCCAGCAGTGAAAGGACAGGGTCGATTGGGGAGCAGTACTTC
.	TRBJ1-3	TRBV7-2	17	CASSLGPGISSGNTIYF	TGTGCCAGCAGCTTAGGTCCAGGGATTAGCTCTGGAAACACCATATATTTT
.	TRBJ2-5	TRBV7-2	15	CASSLVGNRDGEQYF	TGTGCCAGCAGCTTAGTCGGAAACAGGGACGGGGAGCAGTACTTC
.	TRBJ2-7	TRBV5-1	14	CASSSDRADYEQYF	TGCGCCAGCAGCTCGGACAGAGCCGACTACGAGCAGTACTTC
.	TRBJ1-3	TRBV5-5	14	CASSLLSSGNTIYF	TGTGCCAGCAGCTTGCTGAGCTCTGGAAACACCATATATTTT
TRBD2	TRBJ2-7	TRBV9	14	CASSVGTSSHEQYF	TGTGCCAGCAGCGTAGGGACTAGTAGTCACGAGCAGTACTTC
.	TRBJ2-7	TRBV4-2	14	CASSPSGGQYEQYF	TGTGCCAGCAGCCCCTCGGGGGGCCAGTACGAGCAGTACTTC
TRBD1	TRBJ1-5	TRBV19	20	CASSINSASDREVYNQPQHF	TGTGCCAGTAGTATCAACTCTGCCTCGGACAGGGAGGTATACAATCAGCCCCAGCATTTT
TRBD2	TRBJ2-1	TRBV19	16	CASRPPGTSIHNEQFF	TGTGCCAGTAGGCCGCCCGGGACTAGTATCCACAATGAGCAGTTCTTC
TRBD1	TRBJ1-1	TRBV6-1	15	CASSGSSDRGLEAFF	TGTGCCAGCAGTGGTTCCTCGGACAGGGGTCTTGAAGCTTTCTTT
.	TRBJ1-2	TRBV12-5	15	CASGLESGGGYGYTF	TGTGCTAGTGGTTTGGAAAGTGGGGGCGGCTATGGCTACACCTTC
.	TRBJ1-2	TRBV6-5	15	CASSFITTGPYGYTF	TGTGCCAGCAGTTTCATCACGACAGGACCCTATGGCTACACCTTC
TRBD1	TRBJ2-7	TRBV6-1	16	CASREHRGPSRYEQYF	TGTGCCAGCAGAGAACACAGGGGGCCCAGCAGGTACGAGCAGTACTTC
.	TRBJ1-1	TRBV11-3	15	CASSLDSGGNTEAFF	TGTGCCAGCAGCTTAGATTCGGGGGGGAACACTGAAGCTTTCTTT
TRBD1	TRBJ2-1	TRBV7-2	13	CASSGDRGVEQFF	TGTGCCAGCAGCGGGGACAGGGGAGTTGAGCAGTTCTTC
.	TRBJ1-4	TRBV12-5	13	CASGLGQGEKLFF	TGTGCTAGTGGTTTAGGGCAGGGTGAAAAACTGTTTTTT
TRBD2	TRBJ2-1	TRBV5-5	16	CASSLGTSRNYNEQFF	TGTGCCAGCAGCCTAGGGACTAGCCGAAACTACAATGAGCAGTTCTTC
.	TRBJ1-2	TRBV6-4	16	CASSEKSGWANYGYTF	TGTGCCAGCAGTGAGAAATCGGGGTGGGCTAACTATGGCTACACCTTC
.	TRBJ2-6	TRBV27	16	CASTQEFHSGANVLTF	TGTGCCAGCACTCAAGAGTTCCACTCTGGGGCCAACGTCCTGACTTTC
.	TRBJ1-6	TRBV2	16	CASKREGSSYNSPLHF	TGTGCCAGCAAACGGGAGGGAAGCTCCTATAATTCACCCCTCCACTTT
TRBD1	TRBJ1-6	TRBV19	14	CATSRTGWDSPLHF	TGTGCCACTAGTCGGACAGGGTGGGACTCACCCCTCCACTTT
TRBD2	TRBJ2-1	TRBV10-3	15	CAISEGTSGDNEQFF	TGTGCCATCAGTGAAGGGACTAGCGGGGACAATGAGCAGTTCTTC
.	TRBJ2-1	TRBV7-2	15	CASSFMGSSYNEQFF	TGTGCCAGCAGCTTCATGGGGAGCTCCTACAATGAGCAGTTCTTC
.	TRBJ1-4	TRBV2	13	CATRSGGDEKLFF	TGTGCCACCAGGTCGGGCGGGGATGAAAAACTGTTTTTT
.	TRBJ1-6	TRBV7-8	13	CASSLYADSPLHF	TGTGCCAGCAGCTTATATGCAGATTCACCCCTCCACTTT